A selection of T cell receptor beta chains follows, all from one sample in a study of blood T cell repertoires in COVID-19. Sequencing used immunoSEQ multiplex PCR; TCRdb keeps in-frame clones, though not all of them. Among about 210,000 clones listed, 85% to 90% were seen once. The sample taken for sequencing was PBMCs or T cells enriched from blood (not recorded which). These TCRs come from a man younger than 45 who had recovered from COVID-19. Both conserved end residues are part of each CDR3. A D gene is named only where the DNA matches it firmly. Clone size is stated in some rows and not others, as once, few, many or a class when expanded.

cdr3_nt: TGTGCCAGCAGCGTAGTAGGATTTGAGGGGGCGGGCTCCTACAATGAGCAGTTCTTC; cdr3_aa: CASSVVGFEGAGSYNEQFF; d_call: TRBD1; clone_size: .; v_call: TRBV9; j_call: TRBJ2-1
cdr3_nt: TGTGCCATCAGTGACCCGGGACTAGCGGGAGATAGAGATACGCAGTATTTT; cdr3_aa: CAISDPGLAGDRDTQYF; d_call: TRBD2; clone_size: .; v_call: TRBV10-3; j_call: TRBJ2-3
cdr3_nt: TGTGCCAGCAGCTTATTGGCAGGGGCCTACGAGCAGTACTTC; cdr3_aa: CASSLLAGAYEQYF; d_call: .; clone_size: .; v_call: TRBV7-2; j_call: TRBJ2-7
cdr3_nt: TGCGCCAGCAGCTTGCTACAGGGAAATGAAAAACTGTTTTTT; cdr3_aa: CASSLLQGNEKLFF; d_call: .; clone_size: .; v_call: TRBV5-1; j_call: TRBJ1-4
cdr3_nt: TGTGCCAGCAGCTTGGAGGACAGCCCAATGAACACTGAAGCTTTCTTT; cdr3_aa: CASSLEDSPMNTEAFF; d_call: .; clone_size: .; v_call: TRBV5-5; j_call: TRBJ1-1
cdr3_nt: TGTGCCAGCAGCTTAGAGGCTAGCGGGAGTGAGACCCAGTACTTC; cdr3_aa: CASSLEASGSETQYF; d_call: TRBD2; clone_size: .; v_call: TRBV7-9; j_call: TRBJ2-5
cdr3_nt: TGTGCCAGCAGTTTCCGGCTTGAGGGTGGGGGCTACACCTTC; cdr3_aa: CASSFRLEGGGYTF; d_call: .; clone_size: .; v_call: TRBV27; j_call: TRBJ1-2
cdr3_nt: TGTGCCTGGAGTAGATCCAGGGGGACCTATAATTCACCCCTCCACTTT; cdr3_aa: CAWSRSRGTYNSPLHF; d_call: TRBD1; clone_size: .; v_call: TRBV30; j_call: TRBJ1-6
cdr3_nt: TGTGCCACCAGCAGAGTTCAAGGGGGCACCTATGGCTACACCTTC; cdr3_aa: CATSRVQGGTYGYTF; d_call: TRBD1; clone_size: .; v_call: TRBV15; j_call: TRBJ1-2
cdr3_nt: TGTGCCAGCAGCTTATTAGGGGCGGGAAACACTGAAGCTTTCTTT; cdr3_aa: CASSLLGAGNTEAFF; d_call: .; clone_size: .; v_call: TRBV7-2; j_call: TRBJ1-1
cdr3_nt: TGTGCCAGCAGTTTATCGGGACAGGGGGCGATGGGGACTGAAGCTTTCTTT; cdr3_aa: CASSLSGQGAMGTEAFF; d_call: TRBD1; clone_size: once; v_call: TRBV27; j_call: TRBJ1-1
cdr3_nt: TGCGCCAGCAGTGTTAGCGGGGTTAACAATGAGCAGTTCTTC; cdr3_aa: CASSVSGVNNEQFF; d_call: TRBD2; clone_size: .; v_call: TRBV10-2; j_call: TRBJ2-1
cdr3_nt: TGTGCCAGTAGCCCGGGATTATGGCGGAGCGGGGAGCTGTTTTTT; cdr3_aa: CASSPGLWRSGELFF; d_call: .; clone_size: .; v_call: TRBV19; j_call: TRBJ2-2
cdr3_nt: TGTGCCAGTAGCCGGACAGGGGCTGGGGCCAACGTCCTGACTTTC; cdr3_aa: CASSRTGAGANVLTF; d_call: TRBD1; clone_size: .; v_call: TRBV19; j_call: TRBJ2-6
cdr3_nt: TGTGCCAGCAGCTTACGAGCGGGAGGGGGCGATGAGCAGTTCTTC; cdr3_aa: CASSLRAGGGDEQFF; d_call: TRBD2; clone_size: once; v_call: TRBV7-6; j_call: TRBJ2-1
cdr3_nt: TGTGCCAGCAGCCACAGGGACTCTGGGGCCAACGTCCTGACTTTC; cdr3_aa: CASSHRDSGANVLTF; d_call: .; clone_size: .; v_call: TRBV6-2/TRBV6-3; j_call: TRBJ2-6
cdr3_nt: TGTGCCAGCAGGCTGTACGGGGCTGAAGCTTTCTTT; cdr3_aa: CASRLYGAEAFF; d_call: .; clone_size: .; v_call: TRBV28; j_call: TRBJ1-1
cdr3_nt: TGTGCCAGCAGCTTAATATACGGGACAGGTAACGAGCAGTACTTC; cdr3_aa: CASSLIYGTGNEQYF; d_call: TRBD1; clone_size: .; v_call: TRBV7-2; j_call: TRBJ2-7
cdr3_nt: TGTGCCAGCAGTTTCGGGGGAGGGTTCCATTACGAGCAGTACTTC; cdr3_aa: CASSFGGGFHYEQYF; d_call: TRBD2; clone_size: .; v_call: TRBV27; j_call: TRBJ2-7
cdr3_nt: TGTGCCAGTACGGAGACCTCCTACAATGAGCAGTTCTTC; cdr3_aa: CASTETSYNEQFF; d_call: .; clone_size: .; v_call: TRBV19; j_call: TRBJ2-1
cdr3_nt: TGTGCCAGCAGCTTAGGTCGCCAAGAGACCCAGTACTTC; cdr3_aa: CASSLGRQETQYF; d_call: .; clone_size: .; v_call: TRBV11-2; j_call: TRBJ2-5
cdr3_nt: TGTGCCTGGAGCGGAGGACTAGCGGTTTACAATGAGCAGTTCTTC; cdr3_aa: CAWSGGLAVYNEQFF; d_call: TRBD2; clone_size: once; v_call: TRBV30; j_call: TRBJ2-1
cdr3_nt: TGTGCCAGCACAGCGCTGTGGTCCGGGACTCAAGAGTTCTTC; cdr3_aa: CASTALWSGTQEFF; d_call: .; clone_size: .; v_call: TRBV2; j_call: TRBJ2-1
cdr3_nt: TGTGCCAGTTCTAGCGGGGAAGAGGGGATTTACAATGAGCAGTTCTTC; cdr3_aa: CASSSGEEGIYNEQFF; d_call: TRBD2; clone_size: .; v_call: TRBV28; j_call: TRBJ2-1
cdr3_nt: TGTGCCACCAGTGATCCCTCCCCCCCCTACGAGCAGTACTTC; cdr3_aa: CATSDPSPPYEQYF; d_call: .; clone_size: .; v_call: TRBV24-1; j_call: TRBJ2-7
cdr3_nt: TGTGCCAGCAGCCCACAACTAGCGGGAGCGGGGGCAGATACGCAGTATTTT; cdr3_aa: CASSPQLAGAGADTQYF; d_call: TRBD2; clone_size: .; v_call: TRBV3-1/TRBV3-2; j_call: TRBJ2-3